The rows below give T cell receptor beta chains drawn from one sample of a study of regulatory T cells in long-lasting Graves disease. TCRdb reprocessed the multiplex PCR reads with MiXCR, giving one entry per CDR3 protein. The sample contains roughly 430,000 distinct CDR3 sequences, about 16% of which appear only once. These data also formed part of another study, on T cells in Graves' hyperthyroidism and ophthalmopathy.

The material sequenced was peripheral blood mononuclear cells (PBMCs), taken at new diagnosis, from a patient treated with antithyroid drugs. These receptors originate from a woman aged 25 to 39 with Graves disease. CDR3s include the opening cysteine and the closing phenylalanine or tryptophan. A D gene is named only where the DNA matches it firmly. Clone size, where shown, is once, few, many, or a class for clones that have expanded.

J gene,V gene,D gene,clone size,CDR3 protein,CDR3 DNA
TRBJ1-2,TRBV18,.,many,CASSPLVSNGYTF,TGTGCCAGCTCACCCCTAGTAAGCAATGGCTACACCTTC
TRBJ2-5,TRBV12-3/TRBV12-4,.,many,CASSWTHQETQYF,TGTGCCAGCAGCTGGACACACCAAGAGACCCAGTACTTC
TRBJ1-1,TRBV18,.,many,CASSPSWGGGSFTEAFF,TGTGCCAGCTCACCGTCCTGGGGTGGGGGATCGTTCACTGAAGCTTTCTTT
TRBJ2-1,TRBV7-2,TRBD1,many,CASSPSAGQGLFF,TGTGCCAGCAGTCCAAGTGCGGGACAGGGGTTGTTCTTC
TRBJ2-1,TRBV19,.,.,CASSPQGTWVVNEQFF,TGTGCCAGTAGTCCGCAGGGCACATGGGTTGTTAATGAGCAGTTCTTC
TRBJ2-1,TRBV30,.,few,CAWSGTRGGEQFF,TGTGCCTGGAGTGGGACGCGGGGAGGTGAGCAGTTCTTC
TRBJ2-1,TRBV12-3/TRBV12-4,.,few,CASSLRSPMGEQFF,TGTGCCAGCAGTTTAAGATCCCCGATGGGTGAGCAGTTCTTC
TRBJ2-4,TRBV29-1,TRBD2,few,CSVESGRSAKNIQYF,TGCAGCGTTGAGAGCGGGAGATCGGCCAAAAACATTCAGTACTTC
TRBJ2-7,TRBV5-1,.,.,CASSLAGTFPSYEQYF,TGCGCCAGCAGCTTGGCCGGGACGTTTCCTTCCTACGAGCAGTACTTC
TRBJ2-1,TRBV12-3/TRBV12-4,.,.,CASSYVGVGSGGEQFF,TGTGCCAGCAGTTACGTGGGAGTCGGGAGTGGTGGTGAGCAGTTCTTC
TRBJ2-4,TRBV11-2,TRBD1,many,CASSRGDRGSKNIQYF,TGTGCCAGCAGCCGAGGGGACAGGGGCTCCAAAAACATTCAGTACTTC
TRBJ2-5,TRBV6-1,TRBD2,many,CASSPTSGQQETQYF,TGTGCCAGCAGCCCGACTAGCGGACAACAAGAGACCCAGTACTTC
TRBJ1-2,TRBV27,TRBD1,many,CASSPTLTGVDYGYTF,TGTGCCAGCAGCCCAACACTGACAGGGGTAGACTATGGCTACACCTTC
TRBJ1-1,TRBV28,.,many,CASSLAPTRAVQNTEAFF,TGTGCCAGCAGTTTAGCGCCGACCCGGGCGGTCCAGAACACTGAAGCTTTCTTT
TRBJ1-2,TRBV13,.,many,CASSSLRAGRPSSYTF,TGTGCCAGCAGCTCACTACGGGCCGGACGACCATCGAGCTACACCTTC
TRBJ2-1,TRBV30,.,many,CAWSGGLSPYNEQFF,TGTGCCTGGAGTGGGGGACTGAGTCCCTACAATGAGCAGTTCTTC
TRBJ1-1,TRBV12-3/TRBV12-4,TRBD1,many,CASSLQGATEAFF,TGTGCCAGCAGTTTACAGGGGGCTACTGAAGCTTTCTTT
TRBJ2-2,TRBV5-1,.,many,CASSLLKAHLNGGELFF,TGCGCCAGCAGCTTGTTGAAGGCCCACCTAAACGGCGGGGAGCTGTTTTTT
TRBJ2-2,TRBV5-1,TRBD2,many,CASSFVPGTSGRTGELFF,TGCGCCAGCAGTTTTGTCCCCGGGACTAGCGGGAGAACCGGGGAGCTGTTTTTT
TRBJ1-1,TRBV19,TRBD1,many,CASRDPHPGTGNTEAFF,TGTGCCAGTAGAGATCCCCATCCCGGGACAGGGAACACTGAAGCTTTCTTT
TRBJ2-7,TRBV29-1,.,few,CSVRNYEQYF,TGCAGCGTTAGGAACTACGAGCAGTACTTC
TRBJ2-1,TRBV24-1,TRBD2,few,CATSDPGLAYEQFF,TGTGCCACCAGTGACCCGGGACTAGCGTACGAGCAGTTCTTC
TRBJ2-2,TRBV19,.,few,CASSKSHTVTGELFF,TGTGCCAGTAGTAAAAGTCACACGGTGACCGGGGAGCTGTTTTTT
TRBJ2-7,TRBV2,TRBD1,few,CASGRTGGPYEQYF,TGTGCCAGTGGGAGGACAGGGGGTCCCTACGAGCAGTACTTC